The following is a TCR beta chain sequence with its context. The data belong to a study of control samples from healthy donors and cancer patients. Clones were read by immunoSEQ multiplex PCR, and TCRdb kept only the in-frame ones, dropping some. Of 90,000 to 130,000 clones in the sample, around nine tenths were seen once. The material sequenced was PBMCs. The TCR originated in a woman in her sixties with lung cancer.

The CDR3 loop is CATTPREPKPYTGELFF. The DNA of the CDR3 is TGTGCCACCACCCCGAGGGAACCTAAGCCTTACACCGGGGAGCTGTTTTTT. The chain carries TRBV15 and TRBJ2-2, with TRBD2 as a possible D gene (5 bases). CDR3 length equals 17 residues. V was cut by 7 bases and J by 3 bases, with 21 bases left in between. In germline, CDR1 is LNHNV, CDR2 YYDKDF (reference sequence).